The entry below describes one TCR beta chain. Its specificity is not known. At one boundary the junction diverges from the germline segment, which might be a read error. These data come from a study of neurological immune-mediated disorders. Study-wide results and limits: The study found the most TCR clonal expansion in HTLV-1-associated myelopathy and the least in multiple sclerosis, below healthy controls.

Unsorted libraries used 2 million PBMCs kept at -80 degrees C. CDR3 size: 16 residues. Germline CDR1 is MNHEY and CDR2 is SMNVEV (reference sequence). Synthesis of cDNA was accomplished via 5'RACE employing 10-nucleotide random UMIs. From the 5' RACE reads, TCRdb called clonotypes with MiXCR, one entry per CDR3 protein. In the table there are some 28,000 distinct CDR3 sequences, less than 8.5% of which are singletons. The clonotype comes from a woman between 50 and 59 years old in good health. Input material: PBMCs. The chain has TRBV27 and TRBJ1-2; D not resolved. The CDR3 protein is CAISLTVWGGSYGYTF. In nucleotides, the CDR3 is TGTGCCATCAGTTTAACTGTGTGGGGAGGTAGCTATGGCTACACCTTC.